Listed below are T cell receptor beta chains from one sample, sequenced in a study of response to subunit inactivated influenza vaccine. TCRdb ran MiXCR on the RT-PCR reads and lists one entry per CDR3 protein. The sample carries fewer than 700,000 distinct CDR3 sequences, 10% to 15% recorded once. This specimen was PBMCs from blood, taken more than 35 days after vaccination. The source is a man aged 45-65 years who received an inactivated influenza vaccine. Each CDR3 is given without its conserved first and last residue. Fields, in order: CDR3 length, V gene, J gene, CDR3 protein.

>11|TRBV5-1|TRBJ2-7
ASSISGAYEQY
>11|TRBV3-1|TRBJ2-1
ASSQVSANEQF
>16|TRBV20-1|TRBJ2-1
SARGGLAGGRAYNEQF
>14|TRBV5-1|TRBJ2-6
ASSLIQGAGANVLT
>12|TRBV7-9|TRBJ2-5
ASSRGTVQETQY
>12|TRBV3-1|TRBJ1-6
ASSTTGKDSPLH
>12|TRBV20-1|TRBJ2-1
SATPTWERDEQF
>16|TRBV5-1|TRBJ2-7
ASSLVPWGTSDSYEQY
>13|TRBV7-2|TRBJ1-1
ASSWGQGTNTEAF
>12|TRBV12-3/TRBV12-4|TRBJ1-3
ASGLTGAGNTIY
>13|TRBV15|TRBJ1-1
ATRYRGQVNTEAF
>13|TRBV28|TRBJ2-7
ASSLPLTASYEQY
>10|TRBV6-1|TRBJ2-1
ASSYGRNEQF
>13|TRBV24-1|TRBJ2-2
ATSPGTGYTGELF
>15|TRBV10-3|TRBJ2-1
AISEPLGGQSDNEQF
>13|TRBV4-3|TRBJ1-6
ASSQEWQLNSPLH
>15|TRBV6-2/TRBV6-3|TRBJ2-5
ASSYLALAGEGETQY
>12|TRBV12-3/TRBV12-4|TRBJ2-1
ASSNTRSYNEQF
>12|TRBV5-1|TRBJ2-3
ASSPGTQSDTQY
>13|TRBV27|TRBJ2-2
ASSVTGPNTGELF
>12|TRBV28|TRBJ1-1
ASSLLPGVTEAF
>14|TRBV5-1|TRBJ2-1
ASRLSYLYSYNEQF
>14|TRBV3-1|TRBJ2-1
ASSQKVGGRNNEQF
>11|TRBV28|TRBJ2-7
ASQGETAYEQY
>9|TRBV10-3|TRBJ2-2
AVRSTGELF